This record covers a single T cell receptor beta chain. Its antigen is not known. The CDR3 has 13 amino acids. Germline V gene data show CDR1 as SNHLY and CDR2 as FYNNEI. The ends lost 7 bases at V and 3 bases at J; junction bases unmatched: 3. This sample stems from a study of T cell repertoires in urothelial bladder cancer. For the study at large: The roughly 12 resected lesions were three cT0, three cTa, three cT1 and three cT2 or greater. Whole-study results and caveats: Median infiltrating lymphocyte percentage was roughly 2.2% in carcinoma specimens. A single clone reached about 2% in benign versus up to roughly 15% in carcinoma.

Generated by immunoSEQ multiplex PCR, the TCRdb table keeps only in-frame clones and is missing some. Among some 14,000 clones, 60% to 75% were seen once, and the ten largest hold 8.9%. The source material was tumor-infiltrating cells from bladder cancer. The sequence came from a human donor with urothelial carcinoma. This rearrangement joins TRBV2 to TRBJ1-1; 9 nucleotides agree with TRBD1. CDR3 region: CASTGQGYTEAFF. In DNA, the CDR3 is TGTGCCAGCACCGGACAGGGGTACACTGAAGCTTTCTTT. The full variable domain, its missing parts supplied by reference TRBV2 and TRBJ1-1, is EPEVTQTPSHQVTQMGQEVILRCVPISNHLYFYWYRQILGQKVEFLVSFYNNEISEKSEIFDDQFSVERPDGSNFTLKIRSTKLEDSAMYFCASTGQGYTEAFFGQGTRLTVV.